These 13 T cell receptor beta chains were all obtained from the same sample, sequenced in a study of OX40 agonist ivuxolimab in advanced cancers. Sequenced by immunoSEQ multiplex PCR; TCRdb stores in-frame clones only, minus some. The sample holds about 61,000 clones; approximately 90% are singletons and the top ten take over 20%. Sequences were derived from CD4+ or CD8+ T cells sorted from blood, sampled in a trial of the OX40 agonist ivuxolimab. The receptor set was obtained from an adult with an advanced solid tumor such as melanoma, head and neck, liver or kidney cancer.

V gene TRBV4-3 combines with J gene TRBJ2-7; D gene uncertain. CDR1 and CDR2 from the germline V gene are LGHNA and YSLEER. CDR3 length: 15 residues. V was cut by 4 bases and J by 3 bases, with 16 bases left in between. This CDR3 is CASSPSPGYLYEQYF. CDR3 sequence (DNA): TGCGCCAGCAGCCCATCCCCGGGCTACCTCTACGAGCAGTACTTC.

The chain joins TRBV18 to TRBJ2-7, with a possible D match to TRBD2 (6 bases). Germline V gives CDR1 KGHSH, CDR2 LQKENI. V was clipped by 6 bases and J by 2 bases, with 17 bases between them. There are 15 residues in the CDR3. CDR3 DNA sequence: TGTGCCAGCTCCCTACGCGGGGTGGATACCTACGAGCAGTACTTC. Translated, it gives CASSLRGVDTYEQYF.

The gene calls are TRBV11-2 and TRBJ1-4; weak D call: TRBD1 (6 bases). CDR1 and CDR2 from the germline V gene are SGHAT and FQNNGV. Trimming cost V 0 bases and J 8 bases, with 16 bases left between them. This CDR3 region has 16 residues. The CDR3 spells CASSLETEGVDEKLFF. The CDR3 nucleotides are TGTGCCAGCAGCTTAGAGACGGAGGGGGTTGACGAAAAACTGTTTTTT.

The chain links TRBV28 to TRBJ2-3, with 14 nucleotides matching TRBD2. CDR1 is MDHEN, CDR2 SYDVKM, per germline. V lost 5 bases, J lost 4 bases, and 5 bases stayed unmatched. CDR3 length: 16 amino acids. The CDR3 spells CASSPGTSGGPDTQYF. The DNA of the CDR3 is TGTGCCAGCAGTCCAGGGACTAGCGGGGGCCCAGATACGCAGTATTTT.

The chain couples TRBV15 to TRBJ1-1; D is uncertain. CDR1 and CDR2 (germline): LNHNV, YYDKDF (reference sequence). V gave up 3 bases and J gave up 6 bases, with 11 bases separating them. There are 13 residues in the CDR3. The CDR3 sequence is CATSRAEIPEAFF. The CDR3 DNA reads as TGTGCCACCAGCAGGGCGGAGATCCCTGAAGCTTTCTTT.

The genes are TRBV13 and TRBJ1-5; tentatively, D is TRBD1 (5 bases). The CDR3 sequence is 15 residues long. Trimming left V 6 bases short and J 7 bases short, with 19 bases between. Germline assignment: CDR1 PRHDT and CDR2 FYEKMQ (reference sequence). The CDR3 DNA reads TGTGCCAGCAGTGAGTCCGGCAGGGTCGCGCAGCCCCAGCATTTT. Its protein is CASSESGRVAQPQHF.

Points on this clone: The junction and the germline gene differ at one end; a read error may be behind it. The chain carries TRBV28 and TRBJ2-4; TRBD1 is a possible D gene (5 bases). The germline V gene encodes CDR1 MDHEN and CDR2 SYDVKM. This CDR3 spans 9 amino acids. CDR3 protein: CASKPRQFF. DNA for the CDR3: TGTGCCAGCAAGCCCAGACAGTTTTTC.

This rearrangement joins TRBV4-3 to TRBJ2-2; weak D call: TRBD2 (6 bases). The germline CDR1 and CDR2 sequences are LGHNA and YSLEER. Deletions cut 4 bases from V and 4 bases from J, with 10 bases between. This CDR3 region has 14 residues. CDR3 sequence: CASSPERVTGELFF. The DNA of the CDR3 is TGCGCCAGCAGCCCCGAGCGGGTCACCGGGGAGCTGTTTTTT.

This sequence joins TRBV4-1 and TRBJ1-5; 8 bases match TRBD1. Trimming removed 2 bases from V and 7 bases from J; junction bases left unmatched: 1. CDR1 is MGHRA and CDR2 is YSYEKL in the germline V gene. This CDR3 comprises 13 residues. This CDR3 reads CASSQNRGQPQHF. The CDR3, as DNA: TGCGCCAGCAGCCAAAACAGGGGGCAGCCCCAGCATTTT.

A note on this clone: The sample contains more than one DNA sequence encoding this CDR3. V and J are TRBV7-2 and TRBJ1-5; D unclear. Trimming took off 0 bases at V and 0 bases at J, with 6 bases between the two ends. CDR3 length equals 15 residues. CDR1 and CDR2 (germline): SGHTA, FQGNSA. The CDR3 loop is CASSLAVYSNQPQHF. CDR3 DNA: TGTGCCAGCAGCTTAGCGGTGTATAGCAATCAGCCCCAGCATTTT.

The genes are TRBV19 and TRBJ1-5; a weak D match, TRBD1 (5 bases). Germline CDR1 and CDR2: LNHDA and SQIVND (reference sequence). The CDR3 consists of 15 residues. Trimming stripped 1 base from V and 7 bases from J, with 14 bases between. CDR3 DNA sequence: TGTGCCAGTAGTATAGGGGCCACAGGATCCCAGCCCCAGCATTTT. Protein: CASSIGATGSQPQHF.

This chain's CDR3 is CASSIGWRHNEQFF. As DNA, the CDR3 is TGTGCCAGTAGTATAGGGTGGCGGCACAATGAGCAGTTCTTC. The genes are TRBV19 and TRBJ2-1; D gene uncertain. Germline assignment: CDR1 LNHDA and CDR2 SQIVND (reference sequence). Trimming stripped 1 base from V and 5 bases from J, with 9 bases between. The CDR3 loop spans 14 amino acids.

The chain has TRBV6-1 and TRBJ2-1; D not certain. Germline V gene sequence: CDR1 MNHNS, CDR2 SASEGT. The CDR3 has 17 residues. V lost 4 bases to trimming and J lost 0 bases, with 16 bases between them. The DNA of the CDR3 is TGTGCCAGCAGTGCGAGAGATAGCAGGAGCTCCTACAATGAGCAGTTCTTC. Translation gives CASSARDSRSSYNEQFF.